These 13 T cell receptor beta chains share one sample of origin, sequenced in a study of T-cell reconstitution after alpha-beta-depleted transplantation in children. TCRbeta library preparation incorporated unique molecular identifiers. TCRdb processed the PCR reads anew with MiXCR; each CDR3 protein has one entry. Of approximately 8,700 distinct CDR3 sequences detected, 11% to 15% appear once; the ten largest clones hold 50% to 60%. Specimen: PBMCs, mostly from graft donor cells, collected 60 days after TCRalphabeta/CD19-depleted stem cell transplant. These receptors were taken from a male patient aged 10 to 17 who had a stem cell transplant for acute lymphoblastic leukemia, so the T cells may come from the graft donor.

This chain links TRBV7-3 with TRBJ1-1, with TRBD1 identical over 7 bases. CDR1 and CDR2 from the germline V gene are SGHTA and FQGTGA. This CDR3 has 16 amino acids. Germline trimming cut 4 bases from V and 0 bases from J; bases unmatched to any gene: 8. The CDR3 is CASSYTTGQLNTEAFF. CDR3 in DNA: TGTGCCAGCAGCTACACCACGGGACAGCTGAACACTGAAGCTTTCTTT.

The table lists this clonotype with a few counts. This chain uses TRBV19 with TRBJ2-1; 10 bases are a match to TRBD2. CDR3 length: 14 amino acids. Trimming cost V 4 bases and J 8 bases; bases outside gene matches: 5. Germline values: CDR1 LNHDA, CDR2 SQIVND (reference sequence). The CDR3 DNA follows: TGTGCCAGTAGTAAAGCGGGAGGGATGGATGAGCAGTTCTTC. Translated, it gives CASSKAGGMDEQFF.

J is TRBJ1-2 and V is TRBV2; TRBD1 matches at 7 bases. After removal of 11 bases from V and 1 base from J, the junction contained 25 bases not matched to a gene. CDR3 length equals 19 residues. Germline V gene data show CDR1 as SNHLY and CDR2 as FYNNEI. The CDR3 DNA is TGTGCCTTCTGTTTAGATGGCCGGGGAAGACAGGGCTATAACTATGGCTACACCTTC. It codes for CAFCLDGRGRQGYNYGYTF.

Concerning this clonotype: Lacking the conserved final phenylalanine or tryptophan, this CDR3 likely reflects a read error. The rearrangement uses TRBV7-9 and TRBJ1-5; D may be TRBD1 (6 bases). Germline CDR1 is SEHNR and CDR2 is FQNEAQ (reference sequence). The CDR3 loop spans 16 amino acids. The CDR3 here is CASSSVGQGRNQPQHY. CDR3 DNA: TGTGCGAGCAGCTCGGTGGGGCAGGGGAGGAATCAGCCCCAGCATTAT.

There are many counts of this clonotype. V usage is TRBV25-1 and J usage is TRBJ1-2; D remains unclear. This CDR3 has 13 amino acids. V lost 1 base to trimming and J lost 4 bases, with 7 bases between them. Germline loops: CDR1 MGHDK, CDR2 SYGVNS. Here the CDR3 reads CASSEWNSYGYTF. The CDR3 region has the DNA TGTGCCAGCAGTGAATGGAACTCCTATGGCTACACCTTC.

This clonotype was recorded many times. This chain joins TRBV12-3 or TRBV12-4 and TRBJ1-4; D call uncertain. The V end lost 0 bases, the J end lost 2 bases, and 1 base lay between the germline ends. This CDR3 spans 13 amino acids. CDR3 nucleotides: TGTGCCAGCAGTTTAGCCACTAATGAAAAACTGTTTTTT. Amino acid sequence: CASSLATNEKLFF.

This clonotype was seen repeatedly, ten times or more. This chain uses TRBV27 with TRBJ1-6; 8 bases align to TRBD1. The CDR3 runs 15 residues. CDR1 and CDR2 (germline): MNHEY, SMNVEV (reference sequence). After removal of 6 bases from V and 10 bases from J, the junction contained 11 bases not matched to a gene. The CDR3 loop reads CASRLQGALGSPLHF. The CDR3 DNA reads TGTGCCAGCAGGCTGCAGGGGGCGCTTGGATCACCCCTCCACTTT.

Within the sample, this clonotype is medium-sized. The CDR3 nucleotides read TGTGCCAGCAGTTTTGGTTTGGACGGCCCTGGCTACACCTTC. This codes for CASSFGLDGPGYTF. The chain links TRBV12-3 or TRBV12-4 to TRBJ1-2; unclear D gene. The CDR3 is 14 residues long. Trimming left V 3 bases short and J 7 bases short, with 15 bases between.

In this sample, this clonotype turned up many times. This chain connects TRBV11-2 to TRBJ1-1; D is unresolved. CDR3 length: 17 residues. Germline CDR1 reads SGHAT; CDR2 reads FQNNGV. Trimming took off 8 bases at V and 0 bases at J, with 22 bases between the two ends. In nucleotides, the CDR3 is TGTGCCAGCGGTAGTAGCCTCACACTACTTTTGAACACTGAAGCTTTCTTT. Translated: CASGSSLTLLLNTEAFF.

At least ten counts were recorded for this clonotype. The CDR3 bases are TGTGCCAGCTCACCACCCGAGGTAGGGTCGGCGCAGTACTTC. This gives the protein CASSPPEVGSAQYF. The chain employs TRBV18 and TRBJ2-7, with no clear D. Germline CDR1 is KGHSH and CDR2 is LQKENI. The CDR3 runs 14 residues. Trimming removed 0 bases at V and 9 bases at J, with 15 bases between.

This clonotype was recorded many times. This rearrangement joins TRBV29-1 to TRBJ2-4; D is perhaps TRBD1 (5 bases). V was clipped by 4 bases and J by 3 bases, with 10 bases between them. The CDR3 covers 13 residues. Germline-derived CDR1 and CDR2 are SQVTM and ANQGSEA. The CDR3 loop is CSVGWGNKNIQYF. Here the CDR3 DNA reads TGCAGCGTTGGGTGGGGCAACAAAAACATTCAGTACTTC.

This clonotype was observed at least ten times. The chain combines TRBV5-1 with TRBJ2-2; TRBD1 matches 11 bases. CDR1 SGHRS and CDR2 YFSETQ come from the germline V gene. V trimming: 4 bases; J trimming: 4 bases; junction bases outside the gene matches: 3. The CDR3 has 15 residues. The CDR3 region has the DNA TGCGCCAGCAGCCGTGGGACAGGGGGCACCGGGGAGCTGTTTTTT. Translation: CASSRGTGGTGELFF.

DNA for the CDR3: TGTGCCAGCAACCCACTAGAAGCCCCCTACGAGCAGTACTTC. Protein product: CASNPLEAPYEQYF. The chain couples TRBV27 to TRBJ2-7; D is perhaps TRBD2 (5 bases). The CDR3 covers 14 residues. Per germline, CDR1 MNHEY and CDR2 SMNVEV (reference sequence). Trimming took 7 bases from V and 2 from J, leaving 15 bases between them.